Presented here are 12 T cell receptor beta chains from one specimen sequenced in a study of OX40 agonist ivuxolimab in advanced cancers. The assay was immunoSEQ multiplex PCR, and TCRdb's table has in-frame clones only and misses some. This sample has tens of thousands of clones; approximately 92% occur once, and the top ten carry under 0.25%. The source was CD4+ or CD8+ T cells sorted from blood, collected in a trial of the OX40 agonist ivuxolimab. The source is an adult with an advanced solid tumor such as melanoma, head and neck, liver or kidney cancer.

The chain has TRBV9 and TRBJ2-2; D is uncertain. This CDR3 has 15 amino acids. The V end lost 0 bases, the J end lost 4 bases, and 10 bases lay between the germline ends. Germline V lookup: CDR1 SGDLS, CDR2 YYNGEE. The CDR3 protein is CASSVVSETTGELFF. Here the CDR3 DNA reads TGTGCCAGCAGCGTAGTGTCTGAGACCACCGGGGAGCTGTTTTTT. The whole variable domain, filled in from reference TRBV9 and TRBJ2-2, reads DSGVTQTPKHLITATGQRVTLRCSPRSGDLSVYWYQQSLDQGLQFLIQYYNGEERAKGNILERFSAQQFPDLHSELNLSSLELGDSALYFCASSVVSETTGELFFGEGSRLTVL.

J is TRBJ1-5 and V is TRBV2, with unresolved D. This CDR3 has 12 residues. V lost 6 bases and J lost 0, with 3 bases in between. Per the germline V gene, CDR1 is SNHLY and CDR2 is FYNNEI. CDR3 region: CASSTSNQPQHF. The CDR3 nucleotides are TGTGCCAGCAGCACTAGCAATCAGCCCCAGCATTTT.

The chain recombines TRBV28 with TRBJ1-2; no reliable D call. Germline V gene data show CDR1 as MDHEN and CDR2 as SYDVKM. This CDR3 is built from 16 residues. V lost 1 base and J lost 4, with 16 bases in between. The CDR3 reads CASSLFANPTGYGYTF. CDR3 coding DNA: TGTGCCAGCAGTTTATTCGCGAACCCCACGGGCTATGGCTACACCTTC.

In this sample, this clone turned up once. The chain recombines TRBV10-3 with TRBJ2-1; 10 nucleotides line up with TRBD1. Germline lookup yields CDR1 ENHRY and CDR2 SYGVKD. The CDR3 has 16 amino acids. Trimming took 0 bases from V and 5 from J; bases not matched to a gene: 4. The CDR3 reads CAISESRGQGNNEQFF. The CDR3 DNA sequence: TGTGCCATCAGTGAGTCAAGGGGACAGGGGAACAATGAGCAGTTCTTC.

This clone occurred once. V and J are TRBV19 and TRBJ1-4, with 8 bases identical to TRBD1. The V and J ends lost 5 bases and 7 bases, in that order; junction bases with no gene match: 6. CDR1 is LNHDA and CDR2 is SQIVND in the germline V gene (reference sequence). There are 14 residues in the CDR3. The CDR3 coding sequence is TGTGCCAGTAGTGCTGGGACAGGAAGTGAAAAACTGTTTTTT. This gives the protein CASSAGTGSEKLFF.

This sequence joins TRBV4-2 and TRBJ2-1, with 10 nucleotides matching TRBD2. The CDR3 totals 16 residues. Germline V gene sequence: CDR1 LGHNA, CDR2 YNFKEQ. The V and J ends lost 4 bases and 10 bases, in that order; junction bases with no gene match: 13. The CDR3, as DNA: TGTGCCAGCAGCCCACGGGATCTAGCGGGAGTGGGGGAGCAGTTCTTC. This encodes CASSPRDLAGVGEQFF.

This clone was counted only a few times. This chain uses TRBV15 with TRBJ1-6, with TRBD1 matching over 7 bases. CDR1 is LNHNV and CDR2 is YYDKDF in the germline V gene (reference sequence). V gave up 3 bases and J gave up 10 bases; unmatched junction bases: 9. The CDR3 consists of 15 residues. In nucleotides, the CDR3 is TGTGCCACCAGCAGGGCAACAGGGGAGTACTCACCCCTCCACTTT. This codes for CATSRATGEYSPLHF.

The V gene is TRBV12-5, the J gene TRBJ2-7; 8 nucleotides align to TRBD2. The CDR3 runs to 14 residues. Unmatched junction bases numbered 6, after V lost 3 bases and J lost 5 bases. Per germline, CDR1 LGHNT and CDR2 FRNRAP. The CDR3 DNA reads TGTGCTAGTGGTTTCGGCGGGAGGCACGACGAGCAGTACTTC. Its translation is CASGFGGRHDEQYF. Using reference TRBV12-5 and TRBJ2-7 for the parts outside the CDR3, the full variable domain is DARVTQTPRHKVTEMGQEVTMRCQPILGHNTVFWYRQTMMQGLELLAYFRNRAPLDDSGMPKDRFSAEMPDATLATLKIQPSEPRDSAVYFCASGFGGRHDEQYFGPGTRLTVT.

V gene TRBV7-9 combines with J gene TRBJ2-6; D is uncertain. CDR1 is SEHNR, CDR2 FQNEAQ, per germline (reference sequence). Trimming pared 0 bases from V and 1 base from J, leaving 10 bases between. The CDR3 spans 17 residues. CDR3 nucleotides: TGTGCCAGCAGCTTAGCGCGGCCAGGTTCTGGGGCCAACGTCCTGACTTTC. Translating it yields CASSLARPGSGANVLTF.

J is TRBJ1-2 and V is TRBV11-1; D might be TRBD1 (5 bases). Germline loops: CDR1 SGHAT, CDR2 FQDESV (reference sequence). The CDR3 has 13 residues. The V and J ends lost 5 bases and 6 bases respectively, with 13 bases between them. CDR3 sequence reads: CASSRPGGDGYTF. The DNA for the CDR3 is TGTGCCAGCAGCCGTCCGGGAGGGGATGGCTACACCTTC.

This chain connects TRBV2 to TRBJ2-1; 13 bases align to TRBD2. V shed 7 bases and J 9 bases; nucleotides not matched to a gene: 6. The CDR3 length is 14 residues. Germline assignment: CDR1 SNHLY and CDR2 FYNNEI. CDR3 amino acids: CASTGLAGVGEQFF. The DNA of the CDR3 is TGTGCCAGCACAGGACTAGCGGGGGTCGGTGAGCAGTTCTTC.

The V and J genes are TRBV28 and TRBJ2-3, with D unresolved. Germline CDR1 is MDHEN and CDR2 is SYDVKM. The CDR3 runs 13 residues. Trimming cost V 5 bases and J 0 bases, with 6 bases left between them. The CDR3 region is CASSLDSTDTQYF. CDR3 coding DNA: TGTGCCAGCAGTCTGGACAGCACAGATACGCAGTATTTT.